This record concerns one T cell receptor (beta chain) sequence. Antigen: not known. Only in-frame clones appear in the TCRdb table, and some are missing; sequencing was by immunoSEQ multiplex PCR. Among roughly 1.5 million clones listed, nearly 99% were seen once. CDR1 is LNHNV and CDR2 is YYDKDF in the germline V gene (reference sequence). This CDR3 has 14 amino acids. Trimming left V 0 bases short and J 4 bases short, with 9 bases between. These data originate in a study of shared clonotypes between healthy human individuals. Study findings and constraints: All-four-donor shared clonotypes had higher generation probabilities than non-shared clonotypes did. Estimated richness was generally greater in naive than memory subsets.

Everyone who donated was a Caucasian adult who lived in Nashville, Tennessee. Both subsets, CD45RA+ naive and CD45RA-negative memory, were split from the CD4+ cells. This sequence was found in a man younger than 40 in good health. The chain joins TRBV15 to TRBJ1-2; D remains ambiguous. The sample comprised naive CD4+ T cells sorted from blood. Noted subset: CD45RA+ positively selected. In nucleotides, the CDR3 is TGTGCCACCAGCAGAGATCGGAGAAGCTATGGCTACACCTTC. Its protein is CATSRDRRSYGYTF.